This TCR beta chain was captured in a study of blood T cell repertoires in COVID-19 (dated by TCRdb to 2018 to 2020). Context from the whole study: Samples from collaborators originated in the United States, Italy and Spain and spanned both the acute and convalescent phases of COVID-19. HLA class I and class II types, where available, came from metadata supplied by the sample provider rather than from assay-based typing. Samples were obtained from the ongoing ImmuneRACE study (first 160 participants) and from about 1,300 subjects provided by 6 global collaborators. The sample metadata nearly always contained a de-identified subject ID, COVID-19 status, age in years and sex. The dataset comprised deeply sampled blood TCRbeta repertoires from subjects exposed to, actively infected with, or recovered from COVID-19. The repertoires were released in a freely available public database meant as a resource for research on the immune response to SARS-CoV-2. The prospective study material was composed of cDNA or gDNA derived from T cells, B-cell-depleted T cells, or PBMCs. What the work shows at the level of the full study, not this receptor alone: The quantity of clinical and demographic metadata differed by source and by participant and was supplied without curation.

In regard to this clone: No cognate antigen has been identified for it. Base-call qualities are not available, and no considerably larger clone is one nucleotide away.

From cysteine to phenylalanine, the CDR3 is 13 amino acids long. Only CDR3 DNA remains: 39 bases, in frame from the first base. V has 6 bases trimmed and J has 2 bases trimmed; junction bases matching no gene number 2. The germline V gene encodes CDR1 SGHTA and CDR2 FQGNSA. Enrolling through a virtual design, the prospective study's participants ranged in age from roughly 18 to 95 years and lived across 24 United States geographic areas. Cohort assignment in the prospective study relied on participant-reported clinical history from a screening survey and a study questionnaire. Each participant in the prospective study had whole blood, serum and a nasopharyngeal or oropharyngeal swab collected by mobile phlebotomists. Over a roughly two-month period, participants in the prospective study had the option of providing additional blood draws and questionnaires. Before DNA extraction, blood samples from the prospective study were shipped at room temperature or frozen.

TCRbeta CDR3 regions were amplified from genomic DNA by means of the immunoSEQ Assay, a bias-controlled multiplex PCR. Concerning the study's data processing: Nucleated cell counts per sample were estimated from amplification of reference gene primers within the assay. Sequence reads were collapsed and filtered to measure the absolute abundance of every unique TCRbeta CDR3 rearrangement. Productive Simpson clonality was computed per sample as the square root of Simpson's diversity index over productive rearrangements. TCRdb carries this immuneACCESS record with in-frame sequences only. Its versions omit some clonotypes, under half of them owing to an unresolved V gene in the studies checked, with the rest unexplained. V and J calls plus clone size are reproduced from that table; the DNA served to infer D and trimming. Across this sample there are 130,000 to 150,000 clones, with 85% to 90% seen only once. The biggest ten clones account for more than 1% of the sample.

The sequencing input was PBMCs or T cells enriched from blood (not recorded which). The sequence was obtained from a young woman with acute COVID-19. The rearrangement joined TRBV7-2 to TRBJ2-7; the junction holds 9 bases that match TRBD1. CDR3 protein: CASSWDRAYEQYF. The nucleotide sequence reads TGTGCCAGCAGTTGGGACAGGGCCTACGAGCAGTACTTC.